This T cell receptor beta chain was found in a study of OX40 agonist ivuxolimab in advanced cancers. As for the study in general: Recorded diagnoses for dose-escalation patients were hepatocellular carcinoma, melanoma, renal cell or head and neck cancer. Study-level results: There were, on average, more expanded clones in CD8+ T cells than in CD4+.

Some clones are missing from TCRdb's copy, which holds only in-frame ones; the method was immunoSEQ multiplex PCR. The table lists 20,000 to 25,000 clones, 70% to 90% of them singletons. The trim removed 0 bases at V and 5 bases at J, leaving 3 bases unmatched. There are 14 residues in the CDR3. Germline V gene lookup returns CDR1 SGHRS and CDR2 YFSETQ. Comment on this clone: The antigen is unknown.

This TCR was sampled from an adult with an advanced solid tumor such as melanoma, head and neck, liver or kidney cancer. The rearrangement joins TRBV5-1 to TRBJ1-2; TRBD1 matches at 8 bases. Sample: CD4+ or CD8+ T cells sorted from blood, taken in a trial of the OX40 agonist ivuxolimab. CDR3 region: CASSLDRGAYGYTF. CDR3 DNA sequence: TGCGCCAGCAGCTTGGACAGGGGGGCGTATGGCTACACCTTC.